Following are 21 T cell receptor beta chains from one sample sequenced in a study of blood T cell repertoires in COVID-19. Here immunoSEQ multiplex PCR was the method, and the copy in TCRdb shows in-frame clones only, minus some. This sample yields 150,000 to 180,000 clones, of which under 90% are seen a single time; around 7.7% belongs to the top ten. The sequenced sample was PBMCs or T cells enriched from blood (not recorded which). The origin of the receptors is a man aged 50 or older who had recovered from COVID-19.

The CDR3 DNA is TGCAGTGCCCGGAGGGATGAGCAGTTCTTC. Protein product: CSARRDEQFF. The J gene is TRBJ2-1, the V gene TRBV20-1, with a weak D call TRBD2 (6 bases). This CDR3 has 10 amino acids. Trimming took 6 bases from V and 8 from J, leaving 8 bases between them. The germline gives CDR1 DFQATT, CDR2 SNEGSKA (reference sequence).

V gene TRBV5-5 combines with J gene TRBJ1-6; 7 bases map to TRBD1. Germline assignment: CDR1 SGHKS and CDR2 YYEKEE (reference sequence). CDR3 length equals 16 residues. The V gene end was trimmed by 4 bases and the J gene end by 7 bases; junction bases not matched to a gene: 11. Here the CDR3 DNA reads TGTGCCAGCAGCCCCTACCCGACAGGGATCAATTCACCCCTCCACTTT. The encoded protein is CASSPYPTGINSPLHF.

CDR3 in amino acids: CASSEAGSSYNSPLHF. Written as DNA, the CDR3 is TGTGCCAGCAGTGAAGCGGGGAGCTCCTATAATTCACCCCTCCACTTT. The chain has TRBV6-1 and TRBJ1-6; no reliable D call. CDR1 is MNHNS, CDR2 SASEGT, per germline. The CDR3 spans 16 residues. V was clipped by 0 bases and J by 0 bases, with 6 bases between them.

The CDR3 DNA reads as TGCGCCAGCCGAGCCCATACCTCTCACACTGAAGCTTTCTTT. Protein sequence: CASRAHTSHTEAFF. The chain uses TRBV10-1 and TRBJ1-1; D unresolved. This CDR3 region has 14 residues. V lost 8 bases and J 3 bases, leaving 16 bases between the germline ends. Germline V gene sequence: CDR1 WNHNN, CDR2 SYGVQD (reference sequence).

V usage is TRBV20-1 and J usage is TRBJ1-2; 7 positions match TRBD1. The J segment lost 7 bases and the V segment lost 3 bases, leaving 5 bases of the junction unmatched. The CDR3 consists of 12 residues. Germline V CDR1 and CDR2: DFQATT, SNEGSKA (reference sequence). DNA for the CDR3: TGCAGTGCTAGTGGGGGGACAGTTGGCTACACCTTC. Translated, it gives CSASGGTVGYTF.

The chain couples TRBV14 to TRBJ1-1; perhaps TRBD1 as D (5 bases). CDR1 SGHDN and CDR2 FVKESK come from the germline V gene. Deletions cut 0 bases from V and 0 bases from J, with 11 bases between. This CDR3 is built from 16 residues. CDR3 in DNA: TGTGCCAGCAGCCAAGAGGTCGGCAGGGTGAACACTGAAGCTTTCTTT. Amino acids: CASSQEVGRVNTEAFF. Filled out from reference TRBV14 and TRBJ1-1, the complete variable domain reads EAGVTQFPSHSVIEKGQTVTLRCDPISGHDNLYWYRRVMGKEIKFLLHFVKESKQDESGMPNNRFLAERTGGTYSTLKVQPAELEDSGVYFCASSQEVGRVNTEAFFGQGTRLTVV.

This clone has more than one count but fewer than ten. The chain links TRBV2 to TRBJ1-6; 7 nucleotides match TRBD1. Trimming removed 6 bases from V and 9 bases from J; junction bases left unmatched: 8. The CDR3 contains 14 residues. Germline V lookup: CDR1 SNHLY, CDR2 FYNNEI. The CDR3 region is CASRFDRAGSPLHF. The CDR3 DNA reads as TGTGCCAGCAGGTTCGACAGGGCCGGTTCACCCCTCCACTTT. Based on the CDR3 plus reference TRBV2 and TRBJ1-6, the full variable domain is EPEVTQTPSHQVTQMGQEVILRCVPISNHLYFYWYRQILGQKVEFLVSFYNNEISEKSEIFDDQFSVERPDGSNFTLKIRSTKLEDSAMYFCASRFDRAGSPLHFGNGTRLTVT.

This clone has just a few counts. This sequence is one base from a far larger clone and is likely a read error. Other DNA sequences in this specimen translate into the identical CDR3. The chain combines TRBV7-9 with TRBJ1-6; weak D call: TRBD1 (5 bases). CDR3 size: 16 residues. CDR1 and CDR2 from the germline V gene are SEHNR and FQNEAQ (reference sequence). CDR3 in DNA: TGCGCCAGCAGCCACGGGGGGGGCTCCTATAATTCACCCCTCCACTTT. It specifies CASSHGGGSYNSPLHF.

The rearrangement uses TRBV18 and TRBJ1-4; 10 nucleotides match TRBD1. V gave up 8 bases and J gave up 7 bases; unmatched junction bases: 7. This CDR3 has 14 residues. CDR1 and CDR2 (germline): KGHSH, LQKENI. CDR3 residues: CASTTGGASEKLFF. The CDR3 coding sequence is TGTGCCAGCACGACAGGGGGCGCGAGTGAAAAACTGTTTTTT.

V gene TRBV5-6 combines with J gene TRBJ2-6; TRBD1 aligns across 9 bases. Germline CDR1 is SGHDT and CDR2 is YYEEEE. The CDR3 runs to 19 residues. Trimming at V came to 4 bases and at J to 2 bases, leaving 13 bases not matched to a gene. The CDR3 DNA follows: TGTGCCAGCAGCCCCCCCCGGGGGACAGGGTTGACTGGGGCCAACGTCCTGACTTTC. It is translated as CASSPPRGTGLTGANVLTF.

The V call is TRBV10-3, the J call TRBJ1-2, with 8 bases lining up with TRBD1. V shed 10 bases, J shed 4 bases, and the junction held 8 bases outside the gene matches. The CDR3 consists of 13 residues. Germline V gene sequence: CDR1 ENHRY, CDR2 SYGVKD. The CDR3 reads CATNQGQGYGYTF. Here the CDR3 DNA reads TGTGCCACCAACCAAGGACAGGGCTATGGCTACACCTTC.

This clone came up a few times. The rearrangement links TRBV14 to TRBJ2-3; TRBD2 is a possible D gene (5 bases). This CDR3 comprises 13 residues. Germline CDR1 reads SGHDN; CDR2 reads FVKESK. Trimming took 5 bases from V and 5 from J, leaving 11 bases between them. This CDR3 reads CASSAGLRDTQYF. Written as DNA, the CDR3 is TGTGCCAGCAGCGCTGGACTCAGAGATACGCAGTATTTT.

The J gene is TRBJ2-7, the V gene TRBV5-1; D remains unclear. The germline CDR1 and CDR2 sequences are SGHRS and YFSETQ. This CDR3 region has 13 residues. Deletions cut 5 bases from V and 6 bases from J, with 15 bases between. This CDR3 is CASSHLSTGEQYF. The CDR3 coding sequence is TGCGCCAGCAGTCATCTTTCAACTGGCGAGCAGTACTTC.

The chain has TRBV5-3 and TRBJ1-5; 7 bases line up with TRBD1. TRBV5-3 is annotated as an ORF whose role is uncertain. This CDR3 spans 14 amino acids. V trimming: 3 bases; J trimming: 7 bases; junction bases outside the gene matches: 7. The DNA of the CDR3 is TGTGCCAGAAGCTACCGACAGGGAGGCCAGCCCCAGCATTTT. Translated, it gives CARSYRQGGQPQHF.

Concerning this clone: The same CDR3 is also encoded by other DNA sequences in this sample. CDR3 loop: CASSLAGNQPQHF. DNA of the CDR3: TGTGCCAGCAGCTTGGCCGGGAACCAGCCCCAGCATTTT. V is TRBV5-6 and J is TRBJ1-5; D gene unclear. CDR1 and CDR2 from the germline V gene are SGHDT and YYEEEE. The CDR3 extends over 13 amino acids. Trimming took 0 bases from V and 7 from J, leaving 8 bases between them.

This rearrangement joins TRBV7-2 to TRBJ2-7; 8 bases line up with TRBD1. Germline values: CDR1 SGHTA, CDR2 FQGNSA. V gave up 0 bases and J gave up 7 bases; unmatched junction bases: 2. This CDR3 contains 13 residues. This chain's CDR3 is CASSLARGREQYF. CDR3 in DNA: TGTGCCAGCAGCTTAGCCAGGGGGCGAGAGCAGTACTTC. Complete variable domain (other parts from reference TRBV7-2 and TRBJ2-7): GAGVSQSPSNKVTEKGKDVELRCDPISGHTALYWYRQSLGQGLEFLIYFQGNSAPDKSGLPSDRFSAERTGGSVSTLTIQRTQQEDSAVYLCASSLARGREQYFGPGTRLTVT.

V and J are TRBV19 and TRBJ1-5, with 10 bases aligning to TRBD1. V trimming: 5 bases; J trimming: 5 bases; junction bases outside the gene matches: 3. CDR1 and CDR2 (germline): LNHDA, SQIVND (reference sequence). The CDR3 is 14 amino acids. Here the CDR3 DNA reads TGTGCCAGTAGTTTGACAGGGGGCGATCAGCCCCAGCATTTT. Its translation: CASSLTGGDQPQHF.

The chain has TRBV11-3 and TRBJ1-1, with D unclear. CDR1 and CDR2 (germline): SGHNT, YENEEA. This CDR3 has 13 residues. V lost 5 bases and J 1 base, leaving 8 bases between the germline ends. The DNA of the CDR3 is TGTGCCAGCAGCCCTACAGCGAACACTGAAGCTTTCTTT. It is translated as CASSPTANTEAFF.

In the case of this clone: A read error may account for a junction end that differs from germline. This chain links TRBV19 with TRBJ1-3; TRBD1 might be the D (5 bases). Per the germline V gene, CDR1 is LNHDA and CDR2 is SQIVND (reference sequence). CDR3 length equals 14 residues. CDR3 nucleotide sequence: TGTGCCAGTACCAATGGACACTCTCGAAACACCATATATTTT. Translation gives CASTNGHSRNTIYF.

This chain connects TRBV5-1 to TRBJ2-5; a weak D match, TRBD2 (6 bases). The germline V gene encodes CDR1 SGHRS and CDR2 YFSETQ. V was clipped by 4 bases and J by 4 bases, with 17 bases between them. This CDR3 comprises 15 residues. Here the CDR3 reads CASSKGTQVGETQYF. The CDR3 nucleotides are TGCGCCAGCAGCAAAGGGACTCAGGTGGGAGAGACCCAGTACTTC.

The chain links TRBV4-2 to TRBJ1-1; no clear D. Germline loops: CDR1 LGHNA, CDR2 YNFKEQ. Deletions cut 1 base from V and 0 bases from J, with 12 bases between. This CDR3 is 16 amino acids long. Here the CDR3 DNA reads TGTGCCAGCAGCCAAGGTTACTCGGTACTGAACACTGAAGCTTTCTTT. Encoded protein: CASSQGYSVLNTEAFF.